This entry lists 18 T cell receptor beta chains sequenced from one sample in a study of cytotoxic CD8 clonotypes in ibrutinib-treated CLL. The assay was immunoSEQ multiplex PCR, and TCRdb's table has in-frame clones only and misses some. Counted here are approximately 330,000 clones, almost 80% occurring once; the ten biggest clones make up over 5%. The source material was PBMCs, sampled before ibrutinib treatment. The receptor set was obtained from a human donor with chronic lymphocytic leukemia.

The V call is TRBV7-8, the J call TRBJ2-1, with TRBD2 identical over 10 bases. In germline, CDR1 is SGHVS, CDR2 FQNEAQ. V trimming: 2 bases; J trimming: 0 bases; junction bases outside the gene matches: 10. The CDR3 runs to 19 residues. The CDR3 loop is CASSLILAGVPISYNEQFF. Here the CDR3 DNA reads TGTGCCAGCAGCTTAATTCTAGCGGGAGTACCTATCTCCTACAATGAGCAGTTCTTC.

The genes are TRBV28 and TRBJ1-5, with D perhaps matching TRBD1 (6 bases). Trimming pared 2 bases from V and 4 bases from J, leaving 12 bases between. Germline loops: CDR1 MDHEN, CDR2 SYDVKM. CDR3 length: 15 residues. DNA of the CDR3: TGTGCCAGCAGTTTACCCGGGGGCAGAAATCAGCCCCAGCATTTT. Encoded protein: CASSLPGGRNQPQHF.

The chain uses TRBV19 and TRBJ1-2; D is undetermined. Germline values: CDR1 LNHDA, CDR2 SQIVND (reference sequence). Trimming pared 3 bases from V and 8 bases from J, leaving 13 bases between. CDR3 length equals 13 residues. In DNA form, the CDR3 reads TGTGCCAGTAGTATGGTTGCTGCTAACGGCTACACCTTC. Residues: CASSMVAANGYTF. Full variable domain (outside the CDR3, taken from reference TRBV19 and TRBJ1-2): DGGITQSPKYLFRKEGQNVTLSCEQNLNHDAMYWYRQDPGQGLRLIYYSQIVNDFQKGDIAEGYSVSREKKESFPLTVTSAQKNPTAFYLCASSMVAANGYTFGSGTRLTVV.

The chain recombines TRBV6-5 with TRBJ1-2; D remains unclear. From germline, CDR1 is MNHEY and CDR2 SVGAGI. Trimming removed 9 bases at V and 6 bases at J, with 14 bases between. CDR3 size: 12 residues. CDR3 sequence: CASYILPDGYTF. CDR3 DNA: TGTGCCAGTTACATCCTTCCTGATGGCTACACCTTC.

This clone was observed once. The rearrangement joins TRBV5-1 to TRBJ1-1; perhaps TRBD1 as D (6 bases). Trimming left V 0 bases short and J 5 bases short, with 17 bases between. Germline V lookup: CDR1 SGHRS, CDR2 YFSETQ. This CDR3 is built from 16 residues. In DNA, the CDR3 is TGCGCCAGCAGCTTGGACAGGGCGTTACTGGGGACTGAAGCTTTCTTT. Translation gives CASSLDRALLGTEAFF.

This clone was seen repeatedly, ten times or more. Other DNA sequences of this sample code for an identical CDR3. This rearrangement joins TRBV7-2 to TRBJ2-1; no reliable D call. The CDR3 contains 11 residues. Germline CDR1 is SGHTA and CDR2 is FQGNSA. V lost 3 bases, J lost 4 bases, and 1 base lay in between. As DNA, the CDR3 is TGTGCCAGCAGCTTTTACAATGAGCAGTTCTTC. This translates into CASSFYNEQFF.

The chain uses TRBV19 and TRBJ2-7, with 9 bases identical to TRBD1. V was pared by 5 bases and J by 6 bases, with 11 bases of the junction left unmatched. The CDR3 totals 15 residues. Germline V gene lookup returns CDR1 LNHDA and CDR2 SQIVND (reference sequence). The CDR3 loop is CASSFEGTGLIEQYF. Here the CDR3 DNA reads TGTGCCAGTAGTTTCGAGGGGACAGGGCTTATCGAGCAGTACTTC.

This chain connects TRBV4-1 to TRBJ2-1, with 7 positions matching TRBD2. Per the germline V gene, CDR1 is MGHRA and CDR2 is YSYEKL. Trimming took 4 bases from V and 2 from J; bases not matched to a gene: 11. This CDR3 contains 17 residues. CDR3 loop: CASSRIGLVVPYNEQFF. In nucleotides, the CDR3 is TGCGCCAGCAGCCGAATTGGACTAGTTGTTCCCTACAATGAGCAGTTCTTC.

The chain couples TRBV5-4 to TRBJ2-7; D remains unclear. The CDR3 has 12 residues. Trimming left V 4 bases short and J 6 bases short, with 11 bases between. Germline V lookup: CDR1 SGHNT, CDR2 YYREEE (reference sequence). The CDR3 loop reads CASSDGLREQYF. CDR3 in DNA: TGTGCCAGCAGCGACGGTTTACGCGAGCAGTACTTC.

This clone has only one observation. This sequence joins TRBV6-1 and TRBJ1-2; D is undetermined. Germline lookup yields CDR1 MNHNS and CDR2 SASEGT. The CDR3 contains 13 residues. Trimming shortened V by 2 bases and J by 8 bases, and 12 bases separated the two germline ends. The DNA for the CDR3 is TGTGCCAGCAGTGAACAGAGGGCGTCAGGCTACACCTTC. Translated: CASSEQRASGYTF.

This clone was seen a single time. The chain couples TRBV12-2 to TRBJ1-2. TRBV12-2 is labeled a pseudogene. The CDR3 sequence is 15 residues long. The CDR3 reads CASRYTRELRFGYTF. In nucleotides, the CDR3 is TGTGCAAGTCGCTATACTCGCGAGTTGCGCTTCGGCTACACCTTC.

This sequence joins TRBV11-3 and TRBJ2-2, with 7 bases that match TRBD1. The V segment lost 5 bases and the J segment 6 bases; nucleotides outside the gene matches: 3. CDR3 length equals 13 residues. The germline CDR1 and CDR2 sequences are SGHNT and YENEEA. CDR3 in amino acids: CASSLGTAGELFF. The DNA for the CDR3 is TGTGCCAGCAGCCTCGGGACAGCCGGGGAGCTGTTTTTT.

The V and J genes are TRBV7-2 and TRBJ2-1; unclear D gene. CDR1 is SGHTA and CDR2 is FQGNSA in the germline V gene. V lost 2 bases to trimming and J lost 8 bases, with 7 bases between them. The CDR3 loop spans 12 amino acids. This chain's CDR3 is CASSLIRDEQFF. In nucleotides, the CDR3 is TGTGCCAGCAGCTTAATCCGGGATGAGCAGTTCTTC.

The chain has TRBV4-1 and TRBJ2-3; 7 bases line up with TRBD1. CDR3 length equals 14 residues. Germline loops: CDR1 MGHRA, CDR2 YSYEKL. The V and J ends lost 5 bases and 5 bases, in that order; junction bases with no gene match: 7. CDR3 coding DNA: TGCGCCAGCAGCACAGACAGGGTTAAAGATACGCAGTATTTT. Translated: CASSTDRVKDTQYF.

V usage is TRBV30 and J usage is TRBJ1-1; D uncertain. Per the germline V gene, CDR1 is GTSNPN and CDR2 is SVGIG (reference sequence). The V and J ends lost 2 bases and 0 bases respectively, with 16 bases between them. The CDR3 loop spans 16 amino acids. The CDR3 loop reads CAWSRNTATMNTEAFF. The CDR3 DNA follows: TGTGCCTGGAGTCGCAACACAGCGACCATGAACACTGAAGCTTTCTTT.

This chain joins TRBV7-9 and TRBJ2-7; possibly TRBD1 or TRBD2 for D (5 bases each). This CDR3 has 13 residues. V gave up 5 bases and J gave up 6 bases, with 14 bases separating them. In germline, CDR1 is SEHNR, CDR2 FQNEAQ (reference sequence). CDR3: CASSEEGWGEQYF. As DNA, the CDR3 is TGTGCCAGCAGCGAAGAGGGGTGGGGCGAGCAGTACTTC. Combining the CDR3 with reference TRBV7-9 and TRBJ2-7 gives the whole variable domain DTGVSQNPRHKITKRGQNVTFRCDPISEHNRLYWYRQTLGQGPEFLTYFQNEAQLEKSRLLSDRFSAERPKGSFSTLEIQRTEQGDSAMYLCASSEEGWGEQYFGPGTRLTVT.

This clone has more than one count but fewer than ten. The chain carries TRBV5-1 and TRBJ1-3; D is ambiguous. CDR3 size: 15 residues. The germline gives CDR1 SGHRS, CDR2 YFSETQ. The V end was cut by 3 bases, the J end by 0 bases, with 10 bases between. The CDR3 DNA is TGCGCCAGCAGCTCCCTTTCCGGCTCTGGAAACACCATATATTTT. This gives the protein CASSSLSGSGNTIYF.

This chain joins TRBV28 and TRBJ2-3, with 8 bases aligning to TRBD2. Losses at the gene ends were 5 bases for V and 5 bases for J; bases not matched to a gene: 3. Germline V CDR1 and CDR2: MDHEN, SYDVKM. This CDR3 has 13 residues. The CDR3: CASSVRGGDTQYF. The CDR3 nucleotides are TGTGCCAGCAGTGTTCGGGGGGGAGATACGCAGTATTTT. Using reference TRBV28 and TRBJ2-3 for the parts outside the CDR3, the full variable domain is DVKVTQSSRYLVKRTGEKVFLECVQDMDHENMFWYRQDPGLGLRLIYFSYDVKMKEKGDIPEGYSVSREKKERFSLILESASTNQTSMYLCASSVRGGDTQYFGPGTRLTVL.